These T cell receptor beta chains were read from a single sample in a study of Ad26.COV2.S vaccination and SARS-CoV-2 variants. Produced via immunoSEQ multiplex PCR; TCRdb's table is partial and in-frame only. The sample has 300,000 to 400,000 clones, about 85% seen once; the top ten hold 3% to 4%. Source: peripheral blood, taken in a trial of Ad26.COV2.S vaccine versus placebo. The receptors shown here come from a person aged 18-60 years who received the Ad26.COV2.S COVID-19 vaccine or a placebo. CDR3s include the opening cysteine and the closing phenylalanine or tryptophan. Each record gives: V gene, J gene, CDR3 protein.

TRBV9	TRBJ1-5	CASSVGEDTNQPQHF
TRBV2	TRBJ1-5	CASSGTRLNQPQHF
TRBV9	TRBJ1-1	CASSVVVGTEAFF
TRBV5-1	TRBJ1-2	CASSLAGQGLDGYTF
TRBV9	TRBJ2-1	CASSTRQLPGEQFF
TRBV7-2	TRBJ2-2	CASSFPIAGGVNTGELFF
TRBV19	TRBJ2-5	CASSRDRGLETQYF
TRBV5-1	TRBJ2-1	CASSFQLAPSLSSYNEQFF
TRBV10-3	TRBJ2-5	CAISSWNQETQYF
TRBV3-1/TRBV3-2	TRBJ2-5	CASSSPGHVETQYF
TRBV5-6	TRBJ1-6	CASSFRRGLNSPLHF
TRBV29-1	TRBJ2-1	CSVDLLAGGRGEQFF
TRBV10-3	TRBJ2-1	CAISDDALAGVGNEQFF
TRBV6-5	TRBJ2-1	CASDRGTAANNEQFF
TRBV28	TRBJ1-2	CASSLLTNYGYTF
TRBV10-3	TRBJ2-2	CAISESLGLDEAGELFF
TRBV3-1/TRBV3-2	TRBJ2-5	CASSPRRLLKETQYF
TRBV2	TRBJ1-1	CASSPTTGGNTEAFF
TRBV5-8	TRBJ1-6	CASSFGLATYNSPLHF
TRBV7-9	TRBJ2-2	CASSLTGQGVTGELFF
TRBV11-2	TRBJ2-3	CASSLMTSGVADTQYF
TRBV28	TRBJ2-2	CASTYPVGAQLFF
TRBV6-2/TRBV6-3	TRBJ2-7	CASSTWSNEQYF
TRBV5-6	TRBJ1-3	CASTLLGVPGNTIYF
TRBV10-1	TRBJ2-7	CASSDSMYEQYF
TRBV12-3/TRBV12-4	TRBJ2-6	CASLWGGANVLTF